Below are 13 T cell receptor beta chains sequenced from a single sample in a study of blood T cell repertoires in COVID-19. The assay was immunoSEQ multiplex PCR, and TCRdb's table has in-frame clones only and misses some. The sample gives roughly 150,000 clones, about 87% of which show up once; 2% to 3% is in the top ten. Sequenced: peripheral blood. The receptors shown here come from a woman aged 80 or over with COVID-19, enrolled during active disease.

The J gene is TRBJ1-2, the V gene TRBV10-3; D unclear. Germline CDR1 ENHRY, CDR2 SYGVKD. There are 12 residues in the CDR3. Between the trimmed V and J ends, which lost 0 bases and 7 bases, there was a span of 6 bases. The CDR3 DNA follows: TGTGCCATCAGTGAGTCGCGAGTTGGCTACACCTTC. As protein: CAISESRVGYTF.

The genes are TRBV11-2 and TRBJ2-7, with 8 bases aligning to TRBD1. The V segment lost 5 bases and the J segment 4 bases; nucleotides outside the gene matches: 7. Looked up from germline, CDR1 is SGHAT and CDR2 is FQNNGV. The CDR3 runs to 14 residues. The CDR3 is CASSERQGAYEQYF. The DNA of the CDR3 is TGTGCCAGCAGCGAACGTCAGGGGGCGTACGAGCAGTACTTC.

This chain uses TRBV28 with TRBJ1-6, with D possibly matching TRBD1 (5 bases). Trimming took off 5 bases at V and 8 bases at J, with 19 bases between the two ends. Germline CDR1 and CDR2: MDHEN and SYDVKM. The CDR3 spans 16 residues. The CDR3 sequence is CASSGGGGGRDSPLHF. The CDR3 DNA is TGTGCCAGCAGTGGGGGGGGTGGAGGTAGGGATTCACCCCTCCACTTT.

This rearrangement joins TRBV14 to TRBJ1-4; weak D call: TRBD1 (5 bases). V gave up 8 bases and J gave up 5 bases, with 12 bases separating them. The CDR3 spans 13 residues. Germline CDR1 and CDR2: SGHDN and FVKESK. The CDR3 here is CASSRALNEKLFF. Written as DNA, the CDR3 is TGTGCCAGCTCCAGGGCTCTGAATGAAAAACTGTTTTTT.

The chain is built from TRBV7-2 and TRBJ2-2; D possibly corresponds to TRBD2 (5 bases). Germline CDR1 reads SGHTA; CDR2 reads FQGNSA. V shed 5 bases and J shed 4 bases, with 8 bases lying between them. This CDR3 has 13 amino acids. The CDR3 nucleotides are TGTGCCAGCAGCGTGGAGGTCACCGGGGAGCTGTTTTTT. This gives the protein CASSVEVTGELFF.

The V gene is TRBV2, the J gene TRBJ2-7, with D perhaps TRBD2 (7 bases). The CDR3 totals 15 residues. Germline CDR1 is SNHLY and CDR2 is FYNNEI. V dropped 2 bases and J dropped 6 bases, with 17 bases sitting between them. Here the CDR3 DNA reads TGTGCCAGCAGTGAAAGGCCCTGGGGGGGCGTCGAGCAGTACTTC. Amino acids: CASSERPWGGVEQYF.

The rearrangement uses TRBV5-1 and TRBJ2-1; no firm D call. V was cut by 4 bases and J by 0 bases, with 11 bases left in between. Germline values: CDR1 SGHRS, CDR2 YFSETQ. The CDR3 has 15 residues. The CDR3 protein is CASSLDFPSYNEQFF. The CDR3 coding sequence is TGCGCCAGCAGCCTAGATTTCCCCTCCTACAATGAGCAGTTCTTC. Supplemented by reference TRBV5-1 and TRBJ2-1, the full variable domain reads KAGVTQTPRYLIKTRGQQVTLSCSPISGHRSVSWYQQTPGQGLQFLFEYFSETQRNKGNFPGRFSGRQFSNSRSEMNVSTLELGDSALYLCASSLDFPSYNEQFFGPGTRLTVL.

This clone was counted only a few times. The CDR3 spells CASSQDAEEKLFF. DNA of the CDR3: TGTGCCAGCAGCCAAGACGCGGAAGAAAAACTGTTTTTT. V usage is TRBV4-2 and J usage is TRBJ1-4; no clear D gene. Between the trimmed V and J ends, which lost 0 bases and 8 bases, there was a span of 7 bases. The CDR3 covers 13 residues. The germline CDR1 and CDR2 sequences are LGHNA and YNFKEQ.

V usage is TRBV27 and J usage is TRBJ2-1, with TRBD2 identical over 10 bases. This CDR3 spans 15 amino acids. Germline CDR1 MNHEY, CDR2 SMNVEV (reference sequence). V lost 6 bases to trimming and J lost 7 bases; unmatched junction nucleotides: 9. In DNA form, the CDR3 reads TGTGCCAGCAGATCAGCGGGAGGGCCAATAAATGAGCAGTTCTTC. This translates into CASRSAGGPINEQFF.

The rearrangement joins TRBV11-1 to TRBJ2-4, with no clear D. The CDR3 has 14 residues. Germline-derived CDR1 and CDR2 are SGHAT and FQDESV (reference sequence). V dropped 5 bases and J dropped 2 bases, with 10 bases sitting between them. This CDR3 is CASSPPATKNIQYF. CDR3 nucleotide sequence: TGTGCCAGCAGCCCCCCCGCTACCAAAAACATTCAGTACTTC.

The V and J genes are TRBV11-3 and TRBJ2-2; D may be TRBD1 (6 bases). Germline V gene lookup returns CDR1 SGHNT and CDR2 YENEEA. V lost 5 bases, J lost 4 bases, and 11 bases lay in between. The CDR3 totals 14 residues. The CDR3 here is CASSTRGGTGELFF. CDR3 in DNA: TGTGCCAGCAGCACGCGAGGGGGCACCGGGGAGCTGTTTTTT.

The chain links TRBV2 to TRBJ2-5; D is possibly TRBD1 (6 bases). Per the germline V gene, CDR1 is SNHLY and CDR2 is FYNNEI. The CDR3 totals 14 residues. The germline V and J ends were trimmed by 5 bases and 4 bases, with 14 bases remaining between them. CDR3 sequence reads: CASSPTGSVETQYF. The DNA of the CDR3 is TGTGCCAGCAGTCCAACAGGGTCCGTAGAGACCCAGTACTTC.

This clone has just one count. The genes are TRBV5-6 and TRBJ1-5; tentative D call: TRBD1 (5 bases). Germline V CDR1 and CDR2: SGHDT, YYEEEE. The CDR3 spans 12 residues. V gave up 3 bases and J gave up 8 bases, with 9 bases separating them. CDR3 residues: CASSSQGKPQHF. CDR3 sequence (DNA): TGTGCCAGCAGCTCTCAGGGTAAGCCCCAGCATTTT. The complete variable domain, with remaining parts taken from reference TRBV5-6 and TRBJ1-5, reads DAGVTQSPTHLIKTRGQQVTLRCSPKSGHDTVSWYQQALGQGPQFIFQYYEEEERQRGNFPDRFSGHQFPNYSSELNVNALLLGDSALYLCASSSQGKPQHFGDGTRLSIL.